The rows below give T cell receptor beta chains drawn from one sample of a study of T cells after yellow fever vaccination. MiXCR was run by TCRdb on the 5' RACE reads, yielding one entry per CDR3 protein. The sample yields approximately 10,000 distinct CDR3 sequences, approximately 5% seen once. Sample: PBMCs, either bulk or a sorted T-cell subset (CD4+, CD8+, memory, or dextramer-sorted; not recorded which), taken on the day of the yellow fever booster vaccination. All receptors derive from a man aged 30 to 45 who received the YFV17D yellow fever vaccine. Both conserved end residues are part of each CDR3. The D gene is left open where the match is weak. Not every row has a clone size; where given, it reads once, few, many or a size class.

len: 13; d_gene: TRBD2; v_gene: TRBV20-1; abundance: many; j_gene: TRBJ2-3; CDR3aa: CSALTSGISTQYF; CDR3nt: TGCAGTGCATTGACTAGCGGAATATCTACGCAGTATTTT
len: 13; d_gene: TRBD2; v_gene: TRBV5-4; abundance: many; j_gene: TRBJ2-3; CDR3aa: CAMRGGSTDTQYF; CDR3nt: TGTGCCATGCGAGGCGGGAGTACAGATACGCAGTATTTT
len: 19; d_gene: TRBD1; v_gene: TRBV4-3; abundance: many; j_gene: TRBJ1-1; CDR3aa: CASSQEGLARQGMNTEAFF; CDR3nt: TGCGCCAGCAGCCAAGAAGGGCTCGCGAGACAGGGCATGAACACTGAAGCTTTCTTT
len: 13; d_gene: NA; v_gene: TRBV3-1; abundance: many; j_gene: TRBJ1-1; CDR3aa: CASSQAVNTEAFF; CDR3nt: TGTGCCAGCAGCCAAGCTGTGAACACTGAAGCTTTCTTT
len: 16; d_gene: NA; v_gene: TRBV20-1; abundance: many; j_gene: TRBJ1-5; CDR3aa: CSARDAGGSYGQPQHF; CDR3nt: TGCAGTGCTAGAGATGCAGGAGGGTCCTATGGACAGCCCCAGCATTTT
len: 13; d_gene: NA; v_gene: TRBV6-6; abundance: medium-sized; j_gene: TRBJ1-1; CDR3aa: CASSLTGQTEAFF; CDR3nt: TGTGCCAGCAGCCTCACAGGCCAGACTGAAGCTTTCTTT
len: 15; d_gene: TRBD2; v_gene: TRBV7-2; abundance: NA; j_gene: TRBJ2-7; CDR3aa: CASSIKSGRASEQYF; CDR3nt: TGTGCCAGCAGCATAAAAAGCGGGAGGGCATCCGAGCAGTACTTC
len: 16; d_gene: NA; v_gene: TRBV27; abundance: many; j_gene: TRBJ2-3; CDR3aa: CASSFRTSSYTDTQYF; CDR3nt: TGTGCCAGCAGTTTCAGGACCAGCTCCTACACAGATACGCAGTATTTT
len: 15; d_gene: TRBD1; v_gene: TRBV29-1; abundance: many; j_gene: TRBJ2-1; CDR3aa: CSVEGDRVSYNEQFF; CDR3nt: TGCAGCGTTGAAGGGGACAGAGTATCCTACAATGAGCAGTTCTTC
len: 13; d_gene: NA; v_gene: TRBV2; abundance: many; j_gene: TRBJ2-5; CDR3aa: CASKRRPEETQYF; CDR3nt: TGTGCCAGCAAGAGGCGCCCGGAGGAGACCCAGTACTTC
len: 17; d_gene: NA; v_gene: TRBV28; abundance: medium-sized; j_gene: TRBJ2-2; CDR3aa: CASRSGTLVANTGELFF; CDR3nt: TGTGCCAGCAGATCCGGGACTTTGGTCGCGAACACCGGGGAGCTGTTTTTT
len: 14; d_gene: TRBD1; v_gene: TRBV2; abundance: many; j_gene: TRBJ2-1; CDR3aa: CASINSRTGGAQFF; CDR3nt: TGTGCCAGCATCAATTCCCGGACAGGGGGCGCTCAGTTCTTC
len: 14; d_gene: NA; v_gene: TRBV10-3; abundance: medium-sized; j_gene: TRBJ2-3; CDR3aa: CAISELGAADTQYF; CDR3nt: TGTGCCATCAGTGAGTTAGGGGCGGCAGATACGCAGTATTTT
len: 15; d_gene: NA; v_gene: TRBV27; abundance: many; j_gene: TRBJ2-5; CDR3aa: CASSSTGALGETQYF; CDR3nt: TGTGCCAGCAGTTCGACAGGAGCCTTGGGGGAGACCCAGTACTTC
len: 13; d_gene: NA; v_gene: TRBV30; abundance: many; j_gene: TRBJ2-1; CDR3aa: CAWAGEQGREQFF; CDR3nt: TGTGCCTGGGCTGGAGAGCAGGGAAGAGAGCAGTTCTTC
len: 15; d_gene: NA; v_gene: TRBV6-1; abundance: many; j_gene: TRBJ1-2; CDR3aa: CASSETPLDPDGYTF; CDR3nt: TGTGCCAGCAGTGAAACGCCTTTGGACCCTGACGGCTACACCTTC
len: 12; d_gene: TRBD1; v_gene: TRBV20-1; abundance: many; j_gene: TRBJ2-2; CDR3aa: CSADRETGELFF; CDR3nt: TGCAGTGCTGACAGGGAGACCGGGGAGCTGTTTTTT
len: 15; d_gene: NA; v_gene: TRBV4-2; abundance: medium-sized; j_gene: TRBJ1-1; CDR3aa: CASSPGAALNTEAFF; CDR3nt: TGTGCCAGCAGCCCCGGGGCGGCCTTGAACACTGAAGCTTTCTTT
len: 16; d_gene: NA; v_gene: TRBV7-9; abundance: many; j_gene: TRBJ2-3; CDR3aa: CASRPGNTRLSDTQYF; CDR3nt: TGTGCCAGCAGACCTGGGAATACTAGACTATCAGATACGCAGTATTTT
len: 13; d_gene: NA; v_gene: TRBV7-2; abundance: many; j_gene: TRBJ2-7; CDR3aa: CASSLAPGYEQYF; CDR3nt: TGTGCCAGCAGCTTAGCGCCGGGCTACGAGCAGTACTTC
len: 13; d_gene: NA; v_gene: TRBV19; abundance: many; j_gene: TRBJ1-3; CDR3aa: CASNAESGNTIYF; CDR3nt: TGTGCCAGTAACGCAGAGTCTGGAAACACCATATATTTT
len: 11; d_gene: NA; v_gene: TRBV18; abundance: many; j_gene: TRBJ2-5; CDR3aa: CASSPQETQYF; CDR3nt: TGCGCCAGCAGCCCGCAAGAGACCCAGTACTTC
len: 13; d_gene: NA; v_gene: TRBV29-1; abundance: many; j_gene: TRBJ1-5; CDR3aa: CSVGGGGDQPQHF; CDR3nt: TGCAGCGTTGGCGGGGGCGGTGATCAGCCCCAGCATTTT
len: 13; d_gene: NA; v_gene: TRBV20-1; abundance: many; j_gene: TRBJ2-5; CDR3aa: CSASVGFQETQYF; CDR3nt: TGCAGTGCTAGTGTGGGGTTCCAAGAGACCCAGTACTTC
len: 16; d_gene: TRBD2; v_gene: TRBV28; abundance: many; j_gene: TRBJ2-5; CDR3aa: CASAEVGLAGGETQYF; CDR3nt: TGTGCCAGCGCCGAGGTTGGGTTAGCGGGCGGAGAGACCCAGTACTTC
len: 15; d_gene: NA; v_gene: TRBV5-6; abundance: many; j_gene: TRBJ2-5; CDR3aa: CASSSGAGLQETQYF; CDR3nt: TGTGCCAGCAGCTCGGGGGCAGGGCTACAAGAGACCCAGTACTTC
len: 12; d_gene: NA; v_gene: TRBV12-3/TRBV12-4; abundance: medium-sized; j_gene: TRBJ2-5; CDR3aa: CASSGLPETQYF; CDR3nt: TGTGCCAGCAGTGGACTTCCAGAGACCCAGTACTTC
len: 19; d_gene: TRBD2; v_gene: TRBV3-1; abundance: few; j_gene: TRBJ2-5; CDR3aa: CASRSRPGLAGGLKETQYF; CDR3nt: TGTGCCAGCAGAAGCCGTCCGGGACTAGCGGGAGGTCTCAAAGAGACCCAGTACTTC
len: 14; d_gene: NA; v_gene: TRBV20-1; abundance: many; j_gene: TRBJ2-1; CDR3aa: CSGGGDSPYNEQFF; CDR3nt: TGCAGTGGAGGGGGGGACAGCCCATACAATGAGCAGTTCTTC
len: 16; d_gene: NA; v_gene: TRBV6-5; abundance: many; j_gene: TRBJ1-6; CDR3aa: CASARADRSVGSPLHF; CDR3nt: TGTGCCAGCGCTAGAGCCGACAGGTCGGTTGGTTCACCCCTCCACTTT
len: 16; d_gene: NA; v_gene: TRBV6-2/TRBV6-3; abundance: many; j_gene: TRBJ2-7; CDR3aa: CASSYSPDRLGYEQYF; CDR3nt: TGTGCCAGCAGTTACTCTCCCGACAGATTGGGCTACGAGCAGTACTTC
len: 16; d_gene: NA; v_gene: TRBV14; abundance: many; j_gene: TRBJ2-2; CDR3aa: CASSRGRDTYTGELFF; CDR3nt: TGTGCCAGCAGCAGGGGCCGGGACACCTACACCGGGGAGCTGTTTTTT
len: 13; d_gene: NA; v_gene: TRBV12-3/TRBV12-4; abundance: many; j_gene: TRBJ2-7; CDR3aa: CASSTGFSYEQYF; CDR3nt: TGTGCCAGCAGTACAGGGTTCTCCTACGAGCAGTACTTC
len: 15; d_gene: TRBD2; v_gene: TRBV9; abundance: many; j_gene: TRBJ2-3; CDR3aa: CASSVASGRGNTQYF; CDR3nt: TGTGCCAGCAGCGTAGCTAGCGGGAGGGGGAATACGCAGTATTTT
len: 14; d_gene: NA; v_gene: TRBV5-8; abundance: NA; j_gene: TRBJ2-7; CDR3aa: CASSSGQIFYEQYF; CDR3nt: TGTGCCAGCAGCTCCGGACAGATCTTCTACGAGCAGTACTTC
len: 13; d_gene: TRBD1; v_gene: TRBV12-3/TRBV12-4; abundance: many; j_gene: TRBJ1-2; CDR3aa: CASSLVQGGGYTF; CDR3nt: TGTGCCAGCAGTTTAGTACAGGGGGGTGGCTACACCTTC
len: 14; d_gene: TRBD2; v_gene: TRBV30; abundance: NA; j_gene: TRBJ2-3; CDR3aa: CAGVSGPSTDTQYF; CDR3nt: TGTGCTGGAGTTAGCGGGCCCAGCACAGATACGCAGTATTTT
len: 16; d_gene: NA; v_gene: TRBV20-1; abundance: many; j_gene: TRBJ1-6; CDR3aa: CSALSSDSHYNSPLHF; CDR3nt: TGCAGTGCTCTGAGTTCGGACAGCCACTATAATTCACCCCTCCACTTT
len: 11; d_gene: TRBD2; v_gene: TRBV29-1; abundance: medium-sized; j_gene: TRBJ2-4; CDR3aa: CSAARGGIQYF; CDR3nt: TGCAGCGCCGCGCGGGGAGGGATTCAGTACTTC
len: 20; d_gene: TRBD2; v_gene: TRBV10-3; abundance: medium-sized; j_gene: TRBJ2-3; CDR3aa: CAISSNPPSYSRELTDTQYF; CDR3nt: TGTGCCATCAGCTCGAACCCCCCTAGCTATTCGCGGGAGTTGACAGATACGCAGTATTTT
len: 15; d_gene: TRBD1; v_gene: TRBV5-1; abundance: many; j_gene: TRBJ1-1; CDR3aa: CASSWTGTGNTEAFF; CDR3nt: TGCGCCAGCAGCTGGACCGGGACAGGGAACACTGAAGCTTTCTTT
len: 13; d_gene: NA; v_gene: TRBV11-2; abundance: NA; j_gene: TRBJ2-3; CDR3aa: CASSRLGRDTQYF; CDR3nt: TGTGCCAGCAGCAGACTAGGTCGGGATACGCAGTATTTT
len: 13; d_gene: NA; v_gene: TRBV20-1; abundance: once; j_gene: TRBJ2-7; CDR3aa: CFASVALTYEQYF; CDR3nt: TGCTTTGCTAGTGTGGCTCTTACCTACGAGCAGTACTTC
len: 13; d_gene: NA; v_gene: TRBV5-5; abundance: medium-sized; j_gene: TRBJ2-7; CDR3aa: CASNLYGAYEQYF; CDR3nt: TGTGCCAGCAACCTATACGGAGCCTACGAGCAGTACTTC
len: 16; d_gene: NA; v_gene: TRBV4-3; abundance: many; j_gene: TRBJ2-1; CDR3aa: CASSHGAADPYNEQFF; CDR3nt: TGCGCCAGCAGCCATGGCGCAGCGGACCCCTACAATGAGCAGTTCTTC
len: 16; d_gene: NA; v_gene: TRBV12-3/TRBV12-4; abundance: many; j_gene: TRBJ1-2; CDR3aa: CASSPGTLLANYGYTF; CDR3nt: TGTGCCAGCAGTCCAGGAACACTGTTGGCTAACTATGGCTACACCTTC
len: 15; d_gene: NA; v_gene: TRBV6-2/TRBV6-3; abundance: many; j_gene: TRBJ2-3; CDR3aa: CASSYSDGGPDTQYF; CDR3nt: TGTGCCAGCAGTTACTCGGACGGAGGGCCAGATACGCAGTATTTT
len: 13; d_gene: NA; v_gene: TRBV27; abundance: many; j_gene: TRBJ1-2; CDR3aa: CASRPSGVYGYTF; CDR3nt: TGTGCCAGCAGGCCTTCGGGGGTGTATGGCTACACCTTC
len: 13; d_gene: NA; v_gene: TRBV3-1; abundance: many; j_gene: TRBJ2-4; CDR3aa: CASRRLGGNIQYF; CDR3nt: TGTGCCAGCAGGAGACTAGGGGGCAACATTCAGTACTTC
len: 16; d_gene: NA; v_gene: TRBV7-6; abundance: many; j_gene: TRBJ1-3; CDR3aa: CASSLADIASGNTIYF; CDR3nt: TGTGCCAGCAGCTTAGCGGACATTGCCTCTGGAAACACCATATATTTT